The 16 T cell receptor beta chains below come from one sample, sequenced in a study of T cells in Graves' hyperthyroidism and ophthalmopathy. It was RNA transcripts that yielded the amplified TCR beta CDR3 regions. Initially, a first-round RT-PCR of the TCR CDR3 employed the HTBI primer set. MiXCR was run by TCRdb on the multiplex PCR reads, yielding one entry per CDR3 protein. The top ten clones hold 35% to 50% of a sample with around 370,000 distinct CDR3 sequences, about 18% of them seen once. The sequenced sample was blood. These receptors were obtained from a man aged 18 to 29 with Graves' ophthalmopathy.

Ten or more counts support this clonotype. V is TRBV12-5 and J is TRBJ2-2; weak D call: TRBD2 (7 bases). The V end lost 1 base, the J end lost 6 bases, and 9 bases lay between the germline ends. Germline loops: CDR1 LGHNT, CDR2 FRNRAP. CDR3 length: 14 amino acids. As DNA, the CDR3 is TGTGCTAGTGGTTTGGCGGGGGGCCCCGGGGAGCTGTTTTTT. Translating gives CASGLAGGPGELFF.

For the CDR3, the DNA is TGCGCCAGCAGCCAAGATCGAGCAGGGGGAATGGGTGGCTACACCTTC. Its translation: CASSQDRAGGMGGYTF. The chain carries TRBV4-1 and TRBJ1-2; 7 nucleotides align to TRBD1. Germline V gene lookup returns CDR1 MGHRA and CDR2 YSYEKL. J gave up 7 bases and V 0 bases, and 11 bases lay outside the gene matches. This CDR3 is built from 16 residues.

There are many counts of this clonotype. This rearrangement joins TRBV3-1 to TRBJ1-3, with 9 bases aligning to TRBD1. This CDR3 region has 16 residues. Per the germline V gene, CDR1 is LGHDT and CDR2 is YNNKEL (reference sequence). After removal of 5 bases from V and 4 bases from J, the junction contained 9 bases not matched to a gene. As DNA, the CDR3 is TGTGCCAGCAGCTTACGAGGACAGGGGTTCGGAAACACCATATATTTT. Its translation: CASSLRGQGFGNTIYF.

Turning to this clonotype: This could be a read error, since a much larger clone is one nucleotide away. The rearrangement links TRBV15 to TRBJ1-1; D gene uncertain. From germline, CDR1 is LNHNV and CDR2 YYDKDF (reference sequence). The CDR3 has 14 amino acids. Trimming shortened V by 0 bases and J by 11 bases, and 16 bases separated the two germline ends. CDR3 residues: CATSRDRLVAQAFF. In nucleotides, the CDR3 is TGTGCCACCAGCAGAGATCGACTGGTGGCCCAGGCTTTCTTT.

This clonotype turned up a few times. This chain uses TRBV7-6 with TRBJ2-2; 9 nucleotides agree with TRBD2. This CDR3 is built from 17 residues. Per the germline V gene, CDR1 is SGHVS and CDR2 is FNYEAQ. The V gene end was trimmed by 5 bases and the J gene end by 4 bases; junction bases not matched to a gene: 11. The CDR3 DNA follows: TGTGCCAGCAGCCAATCTTTGGGCGGGGGGGCCACCGGGGAGCTGTTTTTT. Translating gives CASSQSLGGGATGELFF.

V usage is TRBV3-1 and J usage is TRBJ2-2; D uncertain. Germline V CDR1 and CDR2: LGHDT, YNNKEL (reference sequence). V was clipped by 0 bases and J by 0 bases, with 5 bases between them. The length of the CDR3 is 15 residues. Here the CDR3 reads CASSQEASNTGELFF. In DNA, the CDR3 is TGTGCCAGCAGCCAAGAAGCGTCGAACACCGGGGAGCTGTTTTTT. Full variable domain (remainder filled in from reference TRBV3-1 and TRBJ2-2): DTAVSQTPKYLVTQMGNDKSIKCEQNLGHDTMYWYKQDSKKFLKIMFSYNNKELIINETVPNRFSPKSPDKAHLNLHINSLELGDSAVYFCASSQEASNTGELFFGEGSRLTVL.

Comment on this clonotype: The junction and the germline gene differ at one end; a read error may be behind it. This rearrangement joins TRBV7-9 to TRBJ1-6; D is ambiguous. The germline gives CDR1 SEHNR, CDR2 FQNEAQ (reference sequence). The CDR3 covers 12 residues. CDR3 in amino acids: CASSLDPPPLHF. The CDR3 nucleotides are TGTGCCAGCAGTTTAGACCCCCCACCCCTCCACTTT.

This clonotype was observed many times. The genes are TRBV2 and TRBJ2-7, with a tentative D call TRBD2 (6 bases). This CDR3 contains 14 residues. CDR1 SNHLY and CDR2 FYNNEI come from the germline V gene. Trimming removed 5 bases from V and 2 bases from J, with 13 bases in between. The CDR3 DNA sequence: TGTGCCAGCAGTCCCGGGGAGGCGGCCTACGAGCAGTACTTC. Protein: CASSPGEAAYEQYF.

This clonotype was counted many times. This chain uses TRBV27 with TRBJ1-5; tentatively, D is TRBD1 (5 bases). With 5 bases removed from V and 6 bases from J, the gap between germline ends came to 20 bases. Germline V CDR1 and CDR2: MNHEY, SMNVEV (reference sequence). This CDR3 has 16 amino acids. CDR3 DNA: TGTGCCAGCAGTCCTTGGGGCGTCGAGGCGGGTCAGCCCCAGCATTTT. As protein: CASSPWGVEAGQPQHF.

The chain recombines TRBV20-1 with TRBJ2-7, with 11 bases identical to TRBD2. This CDR3 region has 16 residues. Germline trimming cut 0 bases from V and 0 bases from J; bases unmatched to any gene: 4. Germline lookup yields CDR1 DFQATT and CDR2 SNEGSKA (reference sequence). Here the CDR3 DNA reads TGCAGTGCTAGAGATCCGACTAGCGGGGTCTCCTACGAGCAGTACTTC. Encoded protein: CSARDPTSGVSYEQYF.

The chain recombines TRBV7-3 with TRBJ2-7, with 16 bases matching TRBD2. The J segment lost 5 bases and the V segment lost 5 bases, leaving 6 bases of the junction unmatched. This CDR3 region has 16 residues. CDR1 and CDR2 (germline): SGHTA, FQGTGA. CDR3 nucleotide sequence: TGTGCCAGCAGCGAAACCGGGACTAGCGGGGGGGACGAGCAGTACTTC. Protein product: CASSETGTSGGDEQYF.

This clonotype showed up many times. The J gene is TRBJ1-2, the V gene TRBV7-9; no reliable D call. The CDR3 has 13 amino acids. Trimming cost V 1 base and J 0 bases, with 3 bases left between them. CDR1 SEHNR and CDR2 FQNEAQ come from the germline V gene (reference sequence). In DNA form, the CDR3 reads TGTGCCAGCAGCTTAGAGACTAACTATGGCTACACCTTC. Its translation: CASSLETNYGYTF.

CDR3 nucleotide sequence: TGTGCCAGCAGTTACTTGGACGGAGTCGGCAGCTCCTACGAGCAGTACTTC. Translating gives CASSYLDGVGSSYEQYF. The rearrangement uses TRBV6-2 or TRBV6-3 and TRBJ2-7; D is undetermined. The V end lost 1 base, the J end lost 0 bases, and 16 bases lay between the germline ends. There are 17 residues in the CDR3. The germline V gene encodes CDR1 MNHEY and CDR2 SVGEGT.

This clonotype has a handful of counts. The chain recombines TRBV20-1 with TRBJ1-2; D is possibly TRBD1 (6 bases). This CDR3 is 12 amino acids long. From germline, CDR1 is DFQATT and CDR2 SNEGSKA (reference sequence). Trimming pared 5 bases from V and 6 bases from J, leaving 13 bases between. CDR3 in DNA: TGCAGTGCTCTGGCGGGGGGCGATGGCTACACCTTC. Residues: CSALAGGDGYTF.

In its sample, this clonotype was seen many times. CDR3 in DNA: TGCAGTGCTAGAGTCCCATTCTCCCGCCTTGAGCAGTTCTTC. Translating it yields CSARVPFSRLEQFF. The gene calls are TRBV20-1 and TRBJ2-1, with no clear D. Deletions cut 1 base from V and 9 bases from J, with 16 bases between. This CDR3 region has 14 residues. CDR1 is DFQATT, CDR2 SNEGSKA, per germline (reference sequence).

This clonotype was seen repeatedly, ten times or more. The chain couples TRBV5-5 to TRBJ1-6; 7 bases agree with TRBD1. Germline CDR1 and CDR2: SGHKS and YYEKEE (reference sequence). This CDR3 region has 15 residues. The ends lost 6 bases at V and 10 bases at J; junction bases unmatched: 13. The CDR3 loop is CASTMGVAGGSPLHF. DNA of the CDR3: TGTGCCAGCACCATGGGAGTGGCAGGGGGATCACCCCTCCACTTT.